Listed below are T cell receptor beta chains from one sample, sequenced in a study of blood T cell repertoires in COVID-19. Sequenced by immunoSEQ multiplex PCR; TCRdb stores in-frame clones only, minus some. This table holds under 400,000 clones, around 90% found once. Specimen: peripheral blood. These TCRs come from a woman in her sixties or seventies with COVID-19, enrolled during active disease. Each CDR3 is given with its conserved first and last residue. A D gene is named only where the DNA matches it firmly. Clone size, where shown, is once, few, many, or a class for clones that have expanded.

size	V	J	D	CDR3
-	TRBV19	TRBJ1-5	-	CASSSTGTLSNQPQHF
-	TRBV11-3	TRBJ2-5	-	CASSLMGGTETQYF
-	TRBV2	TRBJ1-3	-	CASSEFRDQISGNTIYF
-	TRBV5-1	TRBJ1-4	-	CASSLGGGPGNEKLFF
-	TRBV7-2	TRBJ2-2	-	CASSLSGVAGELFF
-	TRBV5-8	TRBJ1-1	-	CASSFEVANTEAFF
-	TRBV3-1/TRBV3-2	TRBJ2-5	TRBD1	CASSQGNFRDSGQETQYF
-	TRBV6-5	TRBJ1-1	-	CASSYSGHRDTEAFF
once	TRBV19	TRBJ2-6	TRBD1	CASTRPGQASGANVLTF
-	TRBV19	TRBJ1-1	-	CASSPSWGTEAFF
-	TRBV5-1	TRBJ2-3	TRBD2	CASSLKGTSGGYTDTQYF
-	TRBV30	TRBJ2-5	-	CAWSVEETQYF
-	TRBV5-1	TRBJ2-2	-	CASSLWQGNTGELFF
-	TRBV19	TRBJ2-1	TRBD1	CASSIVTGGPYNEQFF
-	TRBV5-1	TRBJ2-2	-	CASSPNTRNTGELFF
-	TRBV10-3	TRBJ1-6	TRBD1	CAISGQGGSSPLHF
few	TRBV5-4	TRBJ1-5	-	CASSFPVPFQPQHF
-	TRBV5-1	TRBJ1-1	-	CASSLASTEAFF
-	TRBV6-2/TRBV6-3	TRBJ1-5	TRBD1	CASSYVRGRTGMDYSNQPQHF
-	TRBV4-1	TRBJ2-7	TRBD2	CASSQGGGLARTYEQYF
-	TRBV2	TRBJ1-1	-	CASSVGGALNTEAFF
few	TRBV2	TRBJ2-2	TRBD2	CASSEAATSGGELFF
-	TRBV5-1	TRBJ2-1	-	CASSLRTFSDEQFF
-	TRBV27	TRBJ2-1	-	CASSLWGRNEQFF
-	TRBV3-1/TRBV3-2	TRBJ1-4	-	CASSQALATNEKLFF
-	TRBV29-1	TRBJ1-3	TRBD1	CSVAGQGAGNTIYF
-	TRBV19	TRBJ1-2	-	CASNYRAGYGYTF
-	TRBV7-9	TRBJ1-4	-	CASSLVGIGVAEKLFF
-	TRBV5-1	TRBJ2-2	TRBD2	CASSLEYRGAGELFF
once	TRBV6-4	TRBJ2-3	TRBD1	CASLDRAPTNTDTQYF
few	TRBV9	TRBJ1-2	-	CASSVASGLDGYTF
-	TRBV21-1	TRBJ1-2	-	CASSTVKGNRASNYGYTF
-	TRBV2	TRBJ2-7	TRBD1	CASRIGTGNYEQYF
-	TRBV7-9	TRBJ2-3	-	CASSLGGRGVNTQYF
-	TRBV9	TRBJ1-5	-	CASSVGEAGNQPQHF
-	TRBV6-5	TRBJ1-2	-	CASSISTDGYTF
-	TRBV5-1	TRBJ2-7	TRBD1	CASSLDGTGYYEQYF
-	TRBV18	TRBJ1-2	TRBD1	CASSPTGANYGYTF
-	TRBV7-6	TRBJ2-7	TRBD1	CASSPLPAGTGSYLVQYF
-	TRBV6-5	TRBJ2-1	-	CASREGGSSYNEQFF
-	TRBV5-4	TRBJ2-1	TRBD2	CASSSSGDYNEQFF